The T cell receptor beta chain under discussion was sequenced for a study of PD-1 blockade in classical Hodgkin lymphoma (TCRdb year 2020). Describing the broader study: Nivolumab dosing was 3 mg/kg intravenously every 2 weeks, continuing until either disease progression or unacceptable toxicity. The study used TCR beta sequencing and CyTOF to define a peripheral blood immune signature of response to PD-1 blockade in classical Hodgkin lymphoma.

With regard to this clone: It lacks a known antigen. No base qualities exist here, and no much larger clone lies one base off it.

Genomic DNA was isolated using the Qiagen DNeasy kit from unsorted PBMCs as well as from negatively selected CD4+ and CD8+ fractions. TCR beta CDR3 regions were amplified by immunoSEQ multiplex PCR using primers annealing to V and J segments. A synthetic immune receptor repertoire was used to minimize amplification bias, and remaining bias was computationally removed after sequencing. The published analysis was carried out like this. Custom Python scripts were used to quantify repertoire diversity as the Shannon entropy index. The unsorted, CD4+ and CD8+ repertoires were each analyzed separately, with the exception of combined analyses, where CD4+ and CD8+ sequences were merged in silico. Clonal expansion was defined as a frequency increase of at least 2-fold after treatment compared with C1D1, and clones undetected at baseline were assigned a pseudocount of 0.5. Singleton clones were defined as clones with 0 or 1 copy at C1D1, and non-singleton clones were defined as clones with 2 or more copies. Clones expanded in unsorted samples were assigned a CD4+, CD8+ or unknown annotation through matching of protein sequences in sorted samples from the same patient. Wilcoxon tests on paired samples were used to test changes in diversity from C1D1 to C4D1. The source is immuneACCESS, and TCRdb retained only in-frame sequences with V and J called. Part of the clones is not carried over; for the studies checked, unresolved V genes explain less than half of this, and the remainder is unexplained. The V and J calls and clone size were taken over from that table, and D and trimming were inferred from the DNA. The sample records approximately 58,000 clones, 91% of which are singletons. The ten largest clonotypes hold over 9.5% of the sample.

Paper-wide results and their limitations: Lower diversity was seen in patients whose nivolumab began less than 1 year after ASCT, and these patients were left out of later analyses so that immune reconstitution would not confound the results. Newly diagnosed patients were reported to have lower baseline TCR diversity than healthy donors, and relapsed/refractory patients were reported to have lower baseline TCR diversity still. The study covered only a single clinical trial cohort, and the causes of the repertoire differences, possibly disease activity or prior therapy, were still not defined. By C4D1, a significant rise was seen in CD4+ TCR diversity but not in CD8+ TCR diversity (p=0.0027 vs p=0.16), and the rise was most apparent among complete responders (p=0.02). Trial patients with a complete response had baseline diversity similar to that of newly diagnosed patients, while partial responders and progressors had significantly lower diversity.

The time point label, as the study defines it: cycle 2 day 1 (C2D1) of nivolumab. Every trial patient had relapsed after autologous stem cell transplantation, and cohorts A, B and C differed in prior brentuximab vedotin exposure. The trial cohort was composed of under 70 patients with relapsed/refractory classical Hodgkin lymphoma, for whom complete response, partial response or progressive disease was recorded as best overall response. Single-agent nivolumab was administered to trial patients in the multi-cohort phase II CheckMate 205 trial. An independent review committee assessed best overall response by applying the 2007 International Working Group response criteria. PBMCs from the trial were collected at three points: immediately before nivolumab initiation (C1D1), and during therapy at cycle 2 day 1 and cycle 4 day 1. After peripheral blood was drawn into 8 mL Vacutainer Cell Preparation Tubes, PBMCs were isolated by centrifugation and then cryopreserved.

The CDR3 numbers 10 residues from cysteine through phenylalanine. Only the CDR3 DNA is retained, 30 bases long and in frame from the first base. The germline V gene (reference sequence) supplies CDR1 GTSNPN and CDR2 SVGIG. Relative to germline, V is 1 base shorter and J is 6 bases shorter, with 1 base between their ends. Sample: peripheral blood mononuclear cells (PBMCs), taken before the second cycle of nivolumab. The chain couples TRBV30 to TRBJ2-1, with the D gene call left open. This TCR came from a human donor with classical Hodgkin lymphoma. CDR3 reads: CAWSGNEQFF. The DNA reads TGTGCCTGGAGTGGCAATGAGCAGTTCTTC.